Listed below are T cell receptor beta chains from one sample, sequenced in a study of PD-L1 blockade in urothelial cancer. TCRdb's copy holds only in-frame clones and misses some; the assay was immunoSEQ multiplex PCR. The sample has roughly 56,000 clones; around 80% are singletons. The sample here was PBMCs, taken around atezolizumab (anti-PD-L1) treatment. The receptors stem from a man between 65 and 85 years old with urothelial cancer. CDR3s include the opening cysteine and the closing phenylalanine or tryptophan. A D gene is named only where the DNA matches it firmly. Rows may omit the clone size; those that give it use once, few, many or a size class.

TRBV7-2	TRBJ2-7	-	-	TGTGCCAGCAGCTTTAGGACAGCGTCCTACGAGCAGTACTTC	CASSFRTASYEQYF
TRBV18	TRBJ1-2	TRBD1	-	TGTGCCAGCTCACCAACCGGACAGGAGCAATATGGCTACACCTTC	CASSPTGQEQYGYTF
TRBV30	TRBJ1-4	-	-	TGTGCCTGGGGATCGGGACTGACTAATGAAAAACTGTTTTTT	CAWGSGLTNEKLFF
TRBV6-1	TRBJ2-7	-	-	TGTGCCAGCAGCGGGTATATCTACGAGCAGTACTTC	CASSGYIYEQYF
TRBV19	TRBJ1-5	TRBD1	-	TGTGCCAGTAGTATGGCAGGGGGCCGCAATCAGCCCCAGCATTTT	CASSMAGGRNQPQHF
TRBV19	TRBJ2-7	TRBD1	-	TGTGCCAGTGAGAGGACAGGAGGTTACGAGCAGTACTTC	CASERTGGYEQYF
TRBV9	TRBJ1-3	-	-	TGTGCCAGCAGCGTAGATGTAGCCTACTCTGGAAACACCATATATTTT	CASSVDVAYSGNTIYF
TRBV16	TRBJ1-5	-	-	TGTGCCAGCAGCCAAGACAGAAATCAGCCCCAGCATTTT	CASSQDRNQPQHF
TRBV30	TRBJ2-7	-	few	TGTGCCTGGAGTGTCGGGACCTACGAGCAGTACTTC	CAWSVGTYEQYF
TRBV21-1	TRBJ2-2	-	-	TGTGCCAGCAGCAGAAGACAGGCCCGAAACACCGGGGAGCTGTTTTTT	CASSRRQARNTGELFF
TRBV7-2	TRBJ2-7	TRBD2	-	TGTGCCAGCAGCGGAGGGACTAGCGGAGCCTACGAGCAGTACTTC	CASSGGTSGAYEQYF
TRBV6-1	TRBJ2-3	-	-	TGTGCCACCCGGAGGAGCCTCGGCACAGATACGCAGTATTTT	CATRRSLGTDTQYF
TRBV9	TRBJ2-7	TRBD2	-	TGTGCCAGCAGCCCCCTAGCGGGAGCGTTCGACGAGCAGTACTTC	CASSPLAGAFDEQYF
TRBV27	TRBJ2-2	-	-	TGTGCCAGCAGTTTATGGCAGGGCCCCGGGGAGCTGTTTTTT	CASSLWQGPGELFF
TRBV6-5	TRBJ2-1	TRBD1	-	TGTGCCAGCCGTGGGTCAGGACAGGGGTACAATGAGCAGTTCTTC	CASRGSGQGYNEQFF
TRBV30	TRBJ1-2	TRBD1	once	TGTGCCTGGGACAAGGGGACAGGGCGGATCTATGGCTACACCTTC	CAWDKGTGRIYGYTF
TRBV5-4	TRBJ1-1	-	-	TGTGCCATGGACTCGGGGGGGATGAACACTGAAGCTTTCTTT	CAMDSGGMNTEAFF
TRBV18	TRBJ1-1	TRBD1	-	TGTGCCAGCTCACCGGGACAGGGGGTTGAAGCTTTCTTT	CASSPGQGVEAFF
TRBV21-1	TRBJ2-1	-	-	TGTGCCAGCAGCAAACAGACACTAGCGGGAGACAATGAGCAGTTCTTC	CASSKQTLAGDNEQFF
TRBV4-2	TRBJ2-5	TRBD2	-	TGTGCCAGCAGCCAAGGACTAGCCGACTCCAGGACCCAGTACTTC	CASSQGLADSRTQYF
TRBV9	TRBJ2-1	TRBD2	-	TGTGCCAGCAGCAACCGCCATCTATCCGGACTAGCGGACACAACTTACAATGAGCAGTTCTTC	CASSNRHLSGLADTTYNEQFF
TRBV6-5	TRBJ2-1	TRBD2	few	TGTGCCAGCAGTCCCTTTAGCGGGAACTACAATGAGCAGTTCTTC	CASSPFSGNYNEQFF
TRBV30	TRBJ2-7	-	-	TGTGCCTGGAGTGTTTTACTGGAGTACGAGCAGTACTTC	CAWSVLLEYEQYF
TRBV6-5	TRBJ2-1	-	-	TGTGCCAGCAGTTACTCGCTGACGGGGGACAATGAGCAGTTCTTC	CASSYSLTGDNEQFF
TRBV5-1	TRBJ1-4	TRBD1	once	TGCGCCAGCAGCTTCAGGGGGCGTGATGAAAAACTGTTTTTT	CASSFRGRDEKLFF
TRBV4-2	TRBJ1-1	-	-	TGTGCCAGCAGCCAAGATATAAAACAGACGAACACTGAAGCTTTCTTT	CASSQDIKQTNTEAFF
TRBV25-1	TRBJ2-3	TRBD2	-	TGTGCCAGCAGTGACTCGATAGCGGGAAGCACAGATACGCAGTATTTT	CASSDSIAGSTDTQYF
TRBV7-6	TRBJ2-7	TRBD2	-	TGTGCCAGCAGCCCGGGACTAGCGGGAGGGCCCCCCGAGCAGTACTTC	CASSPGLAGGPPEQYF